These 20 T cell receptor beta chains originate from one sample sequenced in a study of cytomegalovirus exposure and HLA in healthy donors. The PCR used 60 Vbeta and 13 Jbeta primers. Some clones are missing from TCRdb's copy, which holds only in-frame ones; the method was immunoSEQ multiplex PCR. Here the sample spans about 140,000 clones, 68% being singletons. Sequenced material: PBMCs. These receptors were obtained from a man younger than 40 in good health and CMV-seropositive.

This clone was found a few times. This chain connects TRBV6-5 to TRBJ2-2, with D possibly TRBD2 on 5 matching bases. The CDR3 loop spans 12 amino acids. Germline assignment: CDR1 MNHEY and CDR2 SVGAGI. V was shortened by 8 bases and J by 7 bases, with 11 bases between the two germline ends. The CDR3 region is CASEGLVGELFF. The CDR3 DNA reads as TGTGCCAGCGAGGGCCTTGTCGGGGAGCTGTTTTTT.

This clone has only one observation. V gene TRBV7-9 combines with J gene TRBJ2-7; 7 nucleotides match TRBD2. The germline V gene has CDR1 SEHNR and CDR2 FQNEAQ (reference sequence). This CDR3 region has 15 residues. The junction had 8 bases not matched to a gene; V was cut back by 3 bases and J by 3 bases. In nucleotides, the CDR3 is TGTGCCAGCAGCTTTGGGGCTAGCGGAAGCTACGAGCAGTACTTC. Amino acids: CASSFGASGSYEQYF.

This chain connects TRBV15 to TRBJ2-1; the D gene is possibly TRBD2 (5 bases). V was clipped by 3 bases and J by 1 base, with 7 bases between them. This CDR3 contains 14 residues. CDR1 and CDR2 (germline): LNHNV, YYDKDF (reference sequence). The CDR3 is CATSSGISYNEQFF. CDR3 in DNA: TGTGCCACCAGCAGCGGGATTTCCTACAATGAGCAGTTCTTC.

The chain uses TRBV29-1 and TRBJ1-1, with D tentatively TRBD1 (5 bases). Per germline, CDR1 SQVTM and CDR2 ANQGSEA. The V gene lost 4 bases and the J gene lost 8 bases, with 11 bases spanning the gap. The CDR3 contains 11 residues. This chain's CDR3 is CSVAVYREAFF. CDR3 in DNA: TGCAGCGTTGCGGTTTACAGGGAAGCTTTCTTT.

This chain joins TRBV5-1 and TRBJ2-5, with 8 bases aligning to TRBD1. V lost 5 bases, J lost 4 bases, and 1 base stayed unmatched. CDR1 and CDR2 from the germline V gene are SGHRS and YFSETQ. The CDR3 loop spans 12 amino acids. CDR3 bases: TGCGCCAGCAGGACAGGGGTAGAGACCCAGTACTTC. This sequence encodes CASRTGVETQYF.

The chain has TRBV27 and TRBJ2-1, with TRBD2 matching over 9 bases. This CDR3 is built from 15 residues. The V segment lost 7 bases and the J segment 0 bases; nucleotides outside the gene matches: 4. Germline V gene lookup returns CDR1 MNHEY and CDR2 SMNVEV (reference sequence). The CDR3 DNA reads as TGTGCCAGCACGCGGGGGGGATCCTCCTACAATGAGCAGTTCTTC. Its translation: CASTRGGSSYNEQFF.

A few counts support this clone. The J gene is TRBJ1-4, the V gene TRBV6-5, with 9 bases that match TRBD1. V shed 5 bases and J 6 bases; nucleotides not matched to a gene: 4. Germline CDR1 is MNHEY and CDR2 is SVGAGI. This CDR3 is 14 amino acids long. The CDR3 region has the DNA TGTGCCAGCAGTCCGCGGGACAGGGATGAAAAACTGTTTTTT. As protein: CASSPRDRDEKLFF.

The J gene is TRBJ1-5, the V gene TRBV28; D remains unclear. V was shortened by 4 bases and J by 5 bases, with 6 bases between the two germline ends. Germline V gene data show CDR1 as MDHEN and CDR2 as SYDVKM. The CDR3 contains 12 residues. The CDR3 loop reads CASSSPYQPQHF. The CDR3 nucleotides read TGTGCCAGCAGTTCCCCCTATCAGCCCCAGCATTTT.

The rearrangement links TRBV10-3 to TRBJ2-7; the match to TRBD2 covers 12 bases. CDR1 and CDR2 from the germline V gene are ENHRY and SYGVKD. The V and J ends lost 5 bases and 5 bases, in that order; junction bases with no gene match: 7. This CDR3 comprises 15 residues. The DNA of the CDR3 is TGTGCCATCAGTTACCGACTAGCGGGAGACCACGAGCAGTACTTC. Translation gives CAISYRLAGDHEQYF.

V gene TRBV6-5 combines with J gene TRBJ2-7; 10 nucleotides agree with TRBD1. There are 13 residues in the CDR3. Germline V gene lookup returns CDR1 MNHEY and CDR2 SVGAGI. V dropped 4 bases and J dropped 7; count of bases not matched to a gene: 4. This CDR3 reads CASSSPDRGEQYF. The DNA for the CDR3 is TGTGCCAGCAGTTCGCCGGACAGGGGGGAGCAGTACTTC.

V usage is TRBV2 and J usage is TRBJ2-5, with TRBD2 as a possible D gene (6 bases). This CDR3 is built from 14 residues. Germline CDR1 and CDR2: SNHLY and FYNNEI. V lost 3 bases and J 5 bases, leaving 13 bases between the germline ends. CDR3 protein: CASSDQGGTETQYF. CDR3 bases: TGTGCCAGCAGTGATCAGGGAGGCACGGAGACCCAGTACTTC. The variable domain in full, with the rest retrieved from reference TRBV2 and TRBJ2-5, is EPEVTQTPSHQVTQMGQEVILRCVPISNHLYFYWYRQILGQKVEFLVSFYNNEISEKSEIFDDQFSVERPDGSNFTLKIRSTKLEDSAMYFCASSDQGGTETQYFGPGTRLLVL.

V gene TRBV5-1 combines with J gene TRBJ2-5; 8 bases fit TRBD1. The CDR3 is made up of 14 amino acids. CDR1 is SGHRS and CDR2 is YFSETQ in the germline V gene. V was clipped by 2 bases and J by 2 bases; unmatched bases: 2. The CDR3 loop is CASSFQGAQETQYF. CDR3 DNA sequence: TGCGCCAGCAGCTTCCAGGGGGCTCAAGAGACCCAGTACTTC.

V is TRBV7-3 and J is TRBJ1-2; 7 nucleotides align to TRBD1. V lost 5 bases to trimming and J lost 4 bases; unmatched junction nucleotides: 10. CDR3 length: 15 residues. Germline CDR1 is SGHTA and CDR2 is FQGTGA. The DNA for the CDR3 is TGTGCCAGCAGCCCATCCAGGGGGAACATCTATGGCTACACCTTC. It yields the protein CASSPSRGNIYGYTF.

The chain has TRBV5-1 and TRBJ1-1; TRBD1 might be the D (5 bases). Germline V gives CDR1 SGHRS, CDR2 YFSETQ. CDR3 length: 17 residues. V lost 3 bases and J lost 1, with 19 bases in between. CDR3 in DNA: TGCGCCAGCAGCTCGCTGCCCAGGGTTGGCGGGAACACTGAAGCTTTCTTT. Amino acids: CASSSLPRVGGNTEAFF.

The rearrangement uses TRBV7-9 and TRBJ2-7; 8 positions agree with TRBD1. This CDR3 contains 15 residues. The germline V gene encodes CDR1 SEHNR and CDR2 FQNEAQ (reference sequence). Trimming took 4 bases from V and 4 from J; bases not matched to a gene: 9. Written as DNA, the CDR3 is TGTGCCAGCAGCTCACCCGGGACAGGACAATACGAGCAGTACTTC. The encoded protein is CASSSPGTGQYEQYF.

This clone was observed a handful of times. The chain joins TRBV4-1 to TRBJ2-2; D possibly corresponds to TRBD1 (6 bases). Germline CDR1 reads MGHRA; CDR2 reads YSYEKL. V gave up 4 bases and J gave up 1 base, with 16 bases separating them. The CDR3 runs 17 residues. The CDR3 nucleotides read TGCGCCAGCAGCCGAGGGGGTGGCGGTAAGAACACCGGGGAGCTGTTTTTT. Its protein is CASSRGGGGKNTGELFF.

The gene calls are TRBV19 and TRBJ2-7, with 8 nucleotides matching TRBD1. Germline V gene sequence: CDR1 LNHDA, CDR2 SQIVND (reference sequence). The CDR3 is 16 amino acids. J lost 3 bases, V lost 4 bases, and 11 bases had no gene match. The CDR3 sequence is CASSTTWTGHNYEQYF. In nucleotides, the CDR3 is TGTGCCAGTAGTACTACTTGGACAGGGCATAACTACGAGCAGTACTTC.

The rearrangement links TRBV6-1 to TRBJ1-1, with 7 positions matching TRBD1. The J segment lost 1 base and the V segment lost 4 bases, leaving 9 bases of the junction unmatched. Looked up from germline, CDR1 is MNHNS and CDR2 is SASEGT. CDR3 size: 16 residues. CDR3 sequence reads: CASSGGTGARNTEAFF. Written as DNA, the CDR3 is TGTGCCAGCAGTGGAGGTACAGGGGCGAGGAACACTGAAGCTTTCTTT.

This clone was seen only once. The V call is TRBV7-9, the J call TRBJ2-3, with TRBD1 as a possible D gene (6 bases). CDR3 length equals 16 residues. Germline V gene sequence: CDR1 SEHNR, CDR2 FQNEAQ (reference sequence). The V gene lost 5 bases and the J gene lost 4 bases, with 19 bases spanning the gap. This CDR3 reads CASSPRGERPPDTQYF. In DNA form, the CDR3 reads TGTGCCAGCAGCCCCAGGGGTGAGCGTCCCCCAGATACGCAGTATTTT.

Concerning this clone: The junction departs from germline at one end; a sequencing error may be responsible. Other DNA sequences in this sample translate to the same CDR3. The chain links TRBV5-1 to TRBJ2-7, with TRBD2 matching 7 bases. This CDR3 comprises 16 residues. Germline V gene data show CDR1 as SGHRS and CDR2 as YFSETQ. DNA of the CDR3: TGCGCCAGCAGCTTAGAGGAAGCGGGACCTTCCTACGAGCAGTACTTT. Translating gives CASSLEEAGPSYEQYF.